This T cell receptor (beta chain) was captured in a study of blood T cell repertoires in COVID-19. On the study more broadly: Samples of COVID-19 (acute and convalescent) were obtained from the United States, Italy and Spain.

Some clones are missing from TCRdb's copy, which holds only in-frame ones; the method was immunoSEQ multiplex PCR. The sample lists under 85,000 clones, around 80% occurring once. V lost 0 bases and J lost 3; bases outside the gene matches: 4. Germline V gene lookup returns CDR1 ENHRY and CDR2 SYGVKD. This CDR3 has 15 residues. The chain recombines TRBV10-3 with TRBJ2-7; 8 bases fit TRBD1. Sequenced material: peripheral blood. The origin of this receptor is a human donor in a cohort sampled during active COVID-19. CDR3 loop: CAISESRTGFYEQYF. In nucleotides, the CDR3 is TGTGCCATCAGTGAGTCTAGGACAGGGTTCTACGAGCAGTACTTC.